The 20 T cell receptor beta chains reported below all come from one sample, sequenced in a study of response to subunit inactivated influenza vaccine. TCRdb reprocessed the RT-PCR reads with MiXCR, giving one entry per CDR3 protein. The top ten clones hold 11% of a sample with fewer than 750,000 distinct CDR3 sequences, 11% to 15% of them seen once. The sample here was PBMCs from blood, taken approximately 13 days after vaccination. These receptors were obtained from a man aged 45 to 65 who received an inactivated influenza vaccine.

The J gene is TRBJ1-1, the V gene TRBV28, with D perhaps matching TRBD1 (5 bases). V lost 6 bases, J lost 5 bases, and 16 bases lay in between. CDR1 is MDHEN, CDR2 SYDVKM, per germline. The CDR3 is made up of 14 amino acids. CDR3 sequence: CASRGVGGWTEAFF. The CDR3, as DNA: TGTGCCAGCAGGGGGGTGGGGGGATGGACTGAAGCTTTCTTT.

This clonotype occurred a few times. This chain connects TRBV5-1 to TRBJ2-7; either TRBD1 or TRBD2 may supply D (5 bases each). Looked up from germline, CDR1 is SGHRS and CDR2 is YFSETQ. Trimming cost V 1 base and J 0 bases, with 11 bases left between them. CDR3 length equals 15 residues. The CDR3 here is CASSLQGGGSYEQYF. The CDR3 DNA sequence: TGCGCCAGCAGCTTGCAGGGTGGGGGCTCCTACGAGCAGTACTTC.

This clonotype was observed a handful of times. This chain joins TRBV5-1 and TRBJ2-7, with no clear D. V dropped 4 bases and J dropped 4 bases, with 12 bases sitting between them. The CDR3 consists of 13 residues. Germline lookup yields CDR1 SGHRS and CDR2 YFSETQ. The CDR3 DNA follows: TGCGCCAGCAGCCCCTCCCCGCAGTACGAGCAGTACTTC. Its protein is CASSPSPQYEQYF. Complete variable domain (other parts from reference TRBV5-1 and TRBJ2-7): KAGVTQTPRYLIKTRGQQVTLSCSPISGHRSVSWYQQTPGQGLQFLFEYFSETQRNKGNFPGRFSGRQFSNSRSEMNVSTLELGDSALYLCASSPSPQYEQYFGPGTRLTVT.

This clonotype has more than one count but fewer than ten. Germline and junction disagree at one end, which may indicate a read error. This CDR3 is CASSLGAGDPYNEQFF. The CDR3 DNA reads TGCGCCAGCAGTTTGGGGGCGGGAGACCCCTACAATGAGCAGTTCTTC. The rearrangement links TRBV5-1 to TRBJ2-1; D might be TRBD2 (7 bases). The CDR3 is made up of 16 amino acids. Germline V gene data show CDR1 as SGHRS and CDR2 as YFSETQ.

This clonotype was counted a few times. V is TRBV12-3 or TRBV12-4 and J is TRBJ2-3, with 8 bases that match TRBD2. CDR3 length: 16 residues. Trimming took 6 bases from V and 3 from J; bases not matched to a gene: 11. The CDR3 spells CASSRGRSGGTDTQYF. In nucleotides, the CDR3 is TGTGCCAGCAGCCGCGGGAGAAGCGGGGGAACAGATACGCAGTATTTT.

CDR3 nucleotides: TGTGCCAGCACCCCGAGCATGAACACTGAAGCTTTCTTT. Residues: CASTPSMNTEAFF. V usage is TRBV7-2 and J usage is TRBJ1-1; D is unresolved. The CDR3 extends over 13 amino acids. Trimming cost V 7 bases and J 0 bases, with 9 bases left between them. Germline V gives CDR1 SGHTA, CDR2 FQGNSA.

This chain links TRBV21-1 with TRBJ2-3; the D call TRBD1 from the table was never checked on the DNA. TRBV21-1 represents a pseudogene. The CDR3 contains 15 residues. The CDR3 bases are TGTGCCAGCAGCCCCCGGGCCCGCGGCACAGATACGCAGTATTTT. This gives the protein CASSPRARGTDTQYF.

This clonotype has a handful of counts. CDR3 protein: CATSRDFRGQATNEKLFF. The DNA of the CDR3 is TGTGCCACCAGCAGAGATTTTAGGGGCCAGGCAACTAATGAAAAACTGTTTTTT. The genes are TRBV15 and TRBJ1-4; D is perhaps TRBD1 (5 bases). Germline-derived CDR1 and CDR2 are LNHNV and YYDKDF (reference sequence). CDR3 length equals 18 residues. The V gene lost 0 bases and the J gene lost 0 bases, with 14 bases spanning the gap.

The chain carries TRBV28 and TRBJ2-3, with a tentative D call TRBD1 (5 bases). Germline V gives CDR1 MDHEN, CDR2 SYDVKM. The V end was cut by 2 bases, the J end by 2 bases, with 8 bases between. The CDR3 runs to 14 residues. The DNA for the CDR3 is TGTGCCAGCAGTTTACCGACAGACACAGATACGCAGTATTTT. This codes for CASSLPTDTDTQYF.

The chain uses TRBV4-2 and TRBJ2-3; a weak D match, TRBD1 (5 bases). Trimming pared 0 bases from V and 4 bases from J, leaving 11 bases between. There are 15 residues in the CDR3. From germline, CDR1 is LGHNA and CDR2 YNFKEQ. CDR3 DNA sequence: TGTGCCAGCAGCCAAGAACTATCACAGGCAGATACGCAGTATTTT. Its translation: CASSQELSQADTQYF.

V usage is TRBV14 and J usage is TRBJ2-7, with TRBD2 identical over 10 bases. The V gene end was trimmed by 1 base and the J gene end by 5 bases; junction bases not matched to a gene: 5. Germline V gene data show CDR1 as SGHDN and CDR2 as FVKESK. The CDR3 runs 15 residues. For the CDR3, the DNA is TGTGCCAGCAGCCAAGGGGCTAGCGGGAGTCACGAGCAGTACTTC. Translation gives CASSQGASGSHEQYF.

The rearrangement joins TRBV5-1 to TRBJ2-7; D is unclear. The germline V gene encodes CDR1 SGHRS and CDR2 YFSETQ. This CDR3 is 15 amino acids long. The V end was cut by 0 bases, the J end by 0 bases, with 10 bases between. The CDR3 reads CASSLESDGSYEQYF. The CDR3, as DNA: TGCGCCAGCAGCTTGGAATCTGACGGCTCCTACGAGCAGTACTTC.

This clonotype was counted ten times or more. The genes are TRBV7-2 and TRBJ2-1, with 15 bases identical to TRBD2. Losses at the gene ends were 5 bases for V and 6 bases for J; bases not matched to a gene: 5. CDR1 and CDR2 from the germline V gene are SGHTA and FQGNSA. The CDR3 consists of 16 residues. CDR3 sequence reads: CASSLEGLAGGNEQFF. The CDR3 DNA reads TGTGCCAGCAGCCTAGAGGGACTAGCGGGAGGCAATGAGCAGTTCTTC.

This clonotype was recorded at least ten times. The chain employs TRBV7-8 and TRBJ1-4; 9 nucleotides match TRBD1. The CDR3 sequence is 17 residues long. V dropped 5 bases and J dropped 3; count of bases not matched to a gene: 10. In germline, CDR1 is SGHVS, CDR2 FQNEAQ. CDR3 in DNA: TGTGCCAGCAGCCCGTTACAGGGGGCGAGGGCTAATGAAAAACTGTTTTTT. Translation: CASSPLQGARANEKLFF.

The chain has TRBV7-9 and TRBJ1-1, with D possibly matching TRBD1 (5 bases). CDR1 is SEHNR, CDR2 FQNEAQ, per germline (reference sequence). This CDR3 has 12 residues. V was trimmed by 5 bases and J by 7 bases, leaving 11 bases between them. The CDR3 sequence is CASSPRTSEAFF. In nucleotides, the CDR3 is TGTGCCAGCAGCCCGAGGACAAGTGAAGCTTTCTTT. The full variable domain, with the rest looked up from reference TRBV7-9 and TRBJ1-1, is DTGVSQNPRHKITKRGQNVTFRCDPISEHNRLYWYRQTLGQGPEFLTYFQNEAQLEKSRLLSDRFSAERPKGSFSTLEIQRTEQGDSAMYLCASSPRTSEAFFGQGTRLTVV.

In nucleotides, the CDR3 is TGTGCCAGCAGTGACACCTCCTATACGCAGTATTTT. Translated, it gives CASSDTSYTQYF. The chain carries TRBV2 and TRBJ2-3; D unclear. This CDR3 is built from 12 residues. Germline V CDR1 and CDR2: SNHLY, FYNNEI. V lost 3 bases and J 7 bases, leaving 8 bases between the germline ends.

This clonotype was counted at least ten times. The CDR3 DNA reads TGTGCCAGCAGTCGGGACAGGGGATTTACTGGAAACACCATATATTTT. This translates into CASSRDRGFTGNTIYF. The V gene is TRBV28, the J gene TRBJ1-3; 10 positions match TRBD1. With V trimmed by 5 bases and J by 2 bases, 6 bases remained unmatched. Germline V lookup: CDR1 MDHEN, CDR2 SYDVKM. The CDR3 runs to 16 residues.

This clonotype has just a few counts. The rearrangement joins TRBV20-1 to TRBJ1-2; D possibly corresponds to TRBD1 (6 bases). The CDR3 totals 16 residues. Trimming removed 2 bases from V and 8 bases from J, with 24 bases in between. Germline CDR1 reads DFQATT; CDR2 reads SNEGSKA (reference sequence). In DNA form, the CDR3 reads TGCAGTGCTAGACATTGGGGCCGGGGGGCGGATAACGGCTACACCTTC. Its protein product is CSARHWGRGADNGYTF.

The rearrangement links TRBV5-1 to TRBJ1-1; weak D call: TRBD1 (5 bases). The V end lost 5 bases, the J end lost 1 base, and 15 bases lay between the germline ends. Germline values: CDR1 SGHRS, CDR2 YFSETQ. This CDR3 spans 15 amino acids. In DNA, the CDR3 is TGCGCCAGCAGACTGGCGGCAGGGTCGAACACTGAAGCTTTCTTT. Its translation: CASRLAAGSNTEAFF.

This clonotype has more than one count but fewer than ten. CDR3 residues: CASQQGSYEQYF. CDR3 coding DNA: TGTGCCAGCCAACAGGGATCCTACGAGCAGTACTTC. This sequence joins TRBV28 and TRBJ2-7, with D possibly TRBD1 on 6 matching bases. The CDR3 has 12 amino acids. CDR1 and CDR2 from the germline V gene are MDHEN and SYDVKM. The germline V and J ends were trimmed by 8 bases and 1 base, with 9 bases remaining between them.